The rows below give T cell receptor beta chains drawn from one sample of a study of blood T cell repertoires in COVID-19. The repertoire was sequenced with immunoSEQ multiplex PCR; TCRdb's copy has only in-frame clones and lacks some. The sample carries about 75,000 clones, 87% recorded once. The specimen sequenced was peripheral blood. The receptor set was obtained from a woman between 50 and 59 years old with acute or convalescent COVID-19. Each CDR3 is given without its conserved first and last residue.

v_gene	CDR3aa
TRBV2	ASSGEFGGEAF
TRBV3-1/TRBV3-2	ASSQQGAGGTEAF
TRBV11-3	ASSLDSLAGANEQF
TRBV12-3/TRBV12-4	ASSFLQGGYT
TRBV14	ASSQAYFGVGYT
TRBV5-6	ASSTGQVEKLF
TRBV6-2/TRBV6-3	ASSYQLAGTRSYEQY
TRBV9	ASSSGQGSDTQY
TRBV7-8	ASSPGHGNQPQH
TRBV5-1	ASRVGLDWETQY
TRBV7-2	ASSLMKVRQF
TRBV5-1	ASSSDGGNQPQH
TRBV6-2/TRBV6-3	ASSPRGSLSGYGYT
TRBV19	ASSPVGASYEQY
TRBV7-6	ASSLGQISSGNTIY
TRBV5-6	ASSHDRFPYEQY
TRBV28	ASSWTTGSYNEQF
TRBV7-8	ASSLGDFPWAAF
TRBV6-1	ASSDPGGIQLETQY
TRBV25-1	ASLGTGYEKLF
TRBV7-9	ASSLGGFYEQY
TRBV21-1	ASSNSEGVLTEAF
TRBV3-1/TRBV3-2	ASSQDQARGINGYT
TRBV13	ASSQGLAAIPSEQY
TRBV2	ASSEARSGGGYEQY